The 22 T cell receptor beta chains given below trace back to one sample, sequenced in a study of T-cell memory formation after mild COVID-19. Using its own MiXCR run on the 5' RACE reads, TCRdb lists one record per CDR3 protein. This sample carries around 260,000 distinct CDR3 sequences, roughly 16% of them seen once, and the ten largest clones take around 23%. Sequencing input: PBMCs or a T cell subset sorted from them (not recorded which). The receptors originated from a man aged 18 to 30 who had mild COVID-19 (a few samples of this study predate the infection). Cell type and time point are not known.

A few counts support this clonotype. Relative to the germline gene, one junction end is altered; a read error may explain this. The CDR3 sequence: CASSTSDRTSSAANVLTF. As DNA, the CDR3 is TGTGCCAGCAGCACATCCGACAGGACTAGTTCTGCGGCCAACGTCCTGACTTTC. The chain combines TRBV7-9 with TRBJ2-6, with a weak D call TRBD2 (7 bases). CDR1 SEHNR and CDR2 FQNEAQ come from the germline V gene (reference sequence). The CDR3 has 18 amino acids.

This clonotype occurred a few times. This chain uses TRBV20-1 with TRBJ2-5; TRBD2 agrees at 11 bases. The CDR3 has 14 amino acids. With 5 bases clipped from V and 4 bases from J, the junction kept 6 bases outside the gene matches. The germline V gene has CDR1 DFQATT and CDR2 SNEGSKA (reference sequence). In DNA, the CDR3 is TGCAGTGCTCCCATAGGGACTAGCGGAGAGACCCAGTACTTC. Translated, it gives CSAPIGTSGETQYF.

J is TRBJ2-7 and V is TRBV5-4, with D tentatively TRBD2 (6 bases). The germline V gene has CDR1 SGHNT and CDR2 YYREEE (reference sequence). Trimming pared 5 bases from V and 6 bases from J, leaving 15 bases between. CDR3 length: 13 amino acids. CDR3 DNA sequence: TGTGCCAGCAGGACCGCCGGGAGTGTCGAGCAGTACTTC. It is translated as CASRTAGSVEQYF.

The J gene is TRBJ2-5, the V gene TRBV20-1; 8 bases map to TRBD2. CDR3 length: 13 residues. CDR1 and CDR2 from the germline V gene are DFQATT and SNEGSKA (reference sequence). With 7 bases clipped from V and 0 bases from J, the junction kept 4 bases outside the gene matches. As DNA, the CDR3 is TGCAGTGGGCCGGGACTAGACCAAGAGACCCAGTACTTC. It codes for CSGPGLDQETQYF.

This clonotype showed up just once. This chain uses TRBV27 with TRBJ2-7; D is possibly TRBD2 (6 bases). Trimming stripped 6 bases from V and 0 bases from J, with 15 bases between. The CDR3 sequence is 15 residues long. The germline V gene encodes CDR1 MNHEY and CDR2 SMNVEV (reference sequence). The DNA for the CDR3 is TGTGCCAGCAGGATCCTGTCCGGGGGCTCCTACGAGCAGTACTTC. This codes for CASRILSGGSYEQYF.

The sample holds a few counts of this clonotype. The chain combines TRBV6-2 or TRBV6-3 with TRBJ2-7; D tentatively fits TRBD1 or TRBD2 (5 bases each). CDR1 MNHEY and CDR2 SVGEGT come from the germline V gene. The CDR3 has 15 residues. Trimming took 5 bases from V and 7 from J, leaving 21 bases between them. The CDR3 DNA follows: TGTGCCAGCAGTCGGGGACGGACGGGATCATGGGAGCAGTACGTC. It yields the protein CASSRGRTGSWEQYV.

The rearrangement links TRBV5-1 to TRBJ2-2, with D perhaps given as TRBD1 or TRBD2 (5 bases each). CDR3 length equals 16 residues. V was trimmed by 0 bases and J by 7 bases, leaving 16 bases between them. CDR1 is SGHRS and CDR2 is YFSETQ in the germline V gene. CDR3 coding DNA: TGCGCCAGCAGCTTGGCCACGGGACCTAGGTACGGGGAGCTGTTTTTT. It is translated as CASSLATGPRYGELFF.

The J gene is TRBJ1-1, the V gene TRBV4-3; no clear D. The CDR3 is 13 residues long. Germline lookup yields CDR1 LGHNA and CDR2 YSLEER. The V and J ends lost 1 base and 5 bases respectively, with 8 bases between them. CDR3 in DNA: TGCGCCAGCAGCCAAGTATGGGGAACTGAAGCTTTCTTT. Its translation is CASSQVWGTEAFF.

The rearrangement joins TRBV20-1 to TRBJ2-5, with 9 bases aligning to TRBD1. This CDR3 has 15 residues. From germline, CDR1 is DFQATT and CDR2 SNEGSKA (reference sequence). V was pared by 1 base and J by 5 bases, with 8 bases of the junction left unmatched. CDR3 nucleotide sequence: TGCAGTGCTAGAGGCAGAACAGGGGGCTGGGAGACCCAGTACTTC. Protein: CSARGRTGGWETQYF.

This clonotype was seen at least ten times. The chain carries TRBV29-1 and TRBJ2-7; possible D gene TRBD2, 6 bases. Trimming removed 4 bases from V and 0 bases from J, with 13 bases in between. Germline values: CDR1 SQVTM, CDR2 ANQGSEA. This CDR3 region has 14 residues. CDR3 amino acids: CSVGNGGHSYEQYF. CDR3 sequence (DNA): TGCAGCGTTGGGAACGGGGGTCACTCCTACGAGCAGTACTTC.

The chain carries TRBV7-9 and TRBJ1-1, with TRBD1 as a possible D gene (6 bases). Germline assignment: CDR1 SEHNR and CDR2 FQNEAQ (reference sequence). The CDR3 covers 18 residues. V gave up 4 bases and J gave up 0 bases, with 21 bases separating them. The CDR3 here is CASSSKRTGSPMNTEAFF. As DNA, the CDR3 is TGTGCCAGCAGCTCTAAAAGAACAGGGAGTCCGATGAACACTGAAGCTTTCTTT. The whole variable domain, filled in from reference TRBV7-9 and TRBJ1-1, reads DTGVSQNPRHKITKRGQNVTFRCDPISEHNRLYWYRQTLGQGPEFLTYFQNEAQLEKSRLLSDRFSAERPKGSFSTLEIQRTEQGDSAMYLCASSSKRTGSPMNTEAFFGQGTRLTVV.

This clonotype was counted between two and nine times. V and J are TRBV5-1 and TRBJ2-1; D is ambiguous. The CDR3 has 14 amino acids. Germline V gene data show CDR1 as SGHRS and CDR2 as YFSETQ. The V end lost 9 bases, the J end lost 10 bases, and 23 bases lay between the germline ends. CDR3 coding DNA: TGCGCCACCGACTCCTTCTCACCCCCGGTCGAGCAGTTCTTC. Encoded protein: CATDSFSPPVEQFF.

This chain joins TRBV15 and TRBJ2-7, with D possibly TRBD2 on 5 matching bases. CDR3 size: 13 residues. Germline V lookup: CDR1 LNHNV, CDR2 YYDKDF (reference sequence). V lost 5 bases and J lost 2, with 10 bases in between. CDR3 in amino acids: CATSGNGAYEQYF. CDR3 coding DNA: TGTGCCACCAGCGGGAACGGGGCCTACGAGCAGTACTTC.

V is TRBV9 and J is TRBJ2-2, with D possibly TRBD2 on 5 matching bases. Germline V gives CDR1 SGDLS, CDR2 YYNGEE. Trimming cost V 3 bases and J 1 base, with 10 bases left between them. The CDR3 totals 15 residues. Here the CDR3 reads CASSDPGGNTGELFF. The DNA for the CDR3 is TGTGCCAGCAGCGACCCAGGAGGGAACACCGGGGAGCTGTTTTTT.

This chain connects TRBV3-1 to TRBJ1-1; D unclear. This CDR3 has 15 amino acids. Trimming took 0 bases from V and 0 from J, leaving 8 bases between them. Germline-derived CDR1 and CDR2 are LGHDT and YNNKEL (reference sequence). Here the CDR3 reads CASSQEPGMNTEAFF. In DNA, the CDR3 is TGTGCCAGCAGCCAAGAACCGGGAATGAACACTGAAGCTTTCTTT.

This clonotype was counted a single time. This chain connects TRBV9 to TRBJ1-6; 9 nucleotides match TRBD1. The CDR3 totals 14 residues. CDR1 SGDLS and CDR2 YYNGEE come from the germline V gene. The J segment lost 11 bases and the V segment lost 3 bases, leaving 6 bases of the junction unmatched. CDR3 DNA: TGTGCCAGCAGCGACGGGACAGGGTTGGCACCCCTCCACTTT. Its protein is CASSDGTGLAPLHF.

The CDR3 DNA sequence: TGTGCCAGCAGTGAACAGTTTGGCGAAGCGACGGTGTCCCAGCATTTT. Residues: CASSEQFGEATVSQHF. The chain couples TRBV12-3 or TRBV12-4 to TRBJ1-5; no clear D gene. CDR3 length equals 16 residues. Trimming pared 5 bases from V and 11 bases from J, leaving 25 bases between.

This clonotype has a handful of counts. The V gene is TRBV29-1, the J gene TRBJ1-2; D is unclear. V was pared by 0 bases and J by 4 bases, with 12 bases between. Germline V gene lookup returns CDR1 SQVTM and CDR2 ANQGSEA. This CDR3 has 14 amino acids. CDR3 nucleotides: TGCAGCGTTGAAGATAAATTTGGGAGCTATGGCTACACCTTC. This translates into CSVEDKFGSYGYTF.

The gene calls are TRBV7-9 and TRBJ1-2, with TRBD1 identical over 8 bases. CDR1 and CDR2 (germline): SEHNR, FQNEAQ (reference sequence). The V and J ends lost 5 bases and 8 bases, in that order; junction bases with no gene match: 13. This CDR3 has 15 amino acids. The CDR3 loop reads CASSRLVTGVEGYTF. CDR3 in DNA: TGTGCCAGCAGCCGCCTCGTGACAGGGGTTGAGGGCTACACCTTC.

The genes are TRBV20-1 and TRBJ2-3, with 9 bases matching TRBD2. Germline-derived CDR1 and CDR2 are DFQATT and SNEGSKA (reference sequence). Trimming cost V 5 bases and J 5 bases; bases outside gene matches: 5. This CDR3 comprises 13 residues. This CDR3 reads CSARGGAEDTQYF. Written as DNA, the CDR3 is TGCAGTGCTCGCGGGGGGGCCGAAGATACGCAGTATTTT.

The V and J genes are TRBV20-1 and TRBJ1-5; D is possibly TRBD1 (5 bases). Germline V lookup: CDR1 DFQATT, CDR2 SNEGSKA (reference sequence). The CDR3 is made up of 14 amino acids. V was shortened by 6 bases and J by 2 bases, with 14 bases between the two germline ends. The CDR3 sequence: CSARGHSGNQPQHF. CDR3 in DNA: TGCAGTGCCCGGGGCCACTCAGGCAATCAGCCCCAGCATTTT.

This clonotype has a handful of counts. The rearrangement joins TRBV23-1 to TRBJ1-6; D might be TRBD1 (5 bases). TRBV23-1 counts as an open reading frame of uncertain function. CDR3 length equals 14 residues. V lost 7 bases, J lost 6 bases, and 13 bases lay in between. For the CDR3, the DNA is TGCGCCAGCACCTCCGGGACTATTAATTCACCCCTCCACTTT. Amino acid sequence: CASTSGTINSPLHF.